This T cell receptor (beta chain) was sequenced in a study of identifying expanded T cells in peripheral blood. Study-wide results and caveats: Variance in clone template counts between approximately two-week samples significantly increased with total template count across all healthy donors. Over two and four weeks, about 15 and 19 clones changed, versus around 1.2 between replicates.

CDR3 length equals 14 residues. Trimming took 7 bases from V and 2 from J, leaving 12 bases between them. Germline CDR1 reads MNHNS; CDR2 reads SASEGT. Healthy donors had no documented immune events, such as infections, while sampled. TCRdb's copy holds only in-frame clones and misses some; the assay was immunoSEQ multiplex PCR. Here the sample spans tens of thousands of clones, approximately 80% being singletons. On this clone: Its specificity is not known.

The clonotype originates from a person aged 18-69 years in good health. The genes are TRBV6-1 and TRBJ1-3, with D maybe TRBD1 (6 bases). Sample: blood. In DNA, the CDR3 is TGTGCCAGCACCCCAACAGGGACTGGAAACACCATATATTTT. Its translation is CASTPTGTGNTIYF.